A single sample is the source of the 9 T cell receptor beta chains below, sequenced in a study of cytomegalovirus exposure and HLA in healthy donors (dated by TCRdb to between 2016 and 2019). Receptor libraries were prepared by the immunoSEQ multiplex PCR assay. The multiplex PCR relied on a mix of 60 forward primers for TCR Vbeta segments and 13 reverse primers for TCR Jbeta segments. Held by TCRdb, this immuneACCESS table contains in-frame sequences only and omits some clones. Under half of the omission traces to an unresolved V gene where checked; the cause of the rest is unknown. For this sample the table gives approximately 180,000 clones, of which 81% were detected only once. The ten largest clones add up to roughly 4.9% of the sample. Sequencing was done on a sample of PBMCs. These receptors were collected from a woman between 18 and 29 years old in good health and CMV-seropositive.

The V and J genes are TRBV6-1 and TRBJ2-7, with 7 bases fitting TRBD1. The length of the CDR3 is 14 residues. From germline, CDR1 is MNHNS and CDR2 SASEGT. The V segment lost 8 bases and the J segment 6 bases; nucleotides outside the gene matches: 13. The CDR3 nucleotides read TGTGCCAGCCTCGGACAGGTAGTCGTCGCCGAGCAGTACTTC. Translating it yields CASLGQVVVAEQYF.

The rearrangement uses TRBV2 and TRBJ1-2, with a possible D match to TRBD1 (6 bases). V lost 1 base, J lost 5 bases, and 11 bases lay in between. Germline assignment: CDR1 SNHLY and CDR2 FYNNEI. The CDR3 contains 14 residues. The CDR3 DNA is TGTGCCAGCAGTGAAGGGGCAGGGGCGTATGGCTACACCTTC. Protein: CASSEGAGAYGYTF.

The chain recombines TRBV5-1 with TRBJ2-3; D is unresolved. Per germline, CDR1 SGHRS and CDR2 YFSETQ. The length of the CDR3 is 15 residues. V shed 2 bases and J shed 0 bases, with 10 bases lying between them. Here the CDR3 reads CASSFGAASTDTQYF. DNA of the CDR3: TGCGCCAGCAGCTTTGGAGCAGCTAGCACAGATACGCAGTATTTT.

The chain couples TRBV19 to TRBJ2-5; 10 positions match TRBD2. V was clipped by 6 bases and J by 3 bases; unmatched bases: 4. The CDR3 totals 14 residues. Germline V gene data show CDR1 as LNHDA and CDR2 as SQIVND (reference sequence). CDR3: CASSLGLAEETQYF. In DNA, the CDR3 is TGTGCCAGTAGCTTAGGACTAGCGGAAGAGACCCAGTACTTC.

The chain recombines TRBV10-2 with TRBJ2-5; a possible D gene is TRBD2 (7 bases). Per germline, CDR1 WSHSY and CDR2 SAAADI. Trimming cost V 8 bases and J 4 bases, with 14 bases left between them. The length of the CDR3 is 13 residues. The CDR3 nucleotides read TGCGCCAGCGGGGGGGCATCGGGAGAGACCCAGTACTTC. It yields the protein CASGGASGETQYF.

This sequence joins TRBV11-2 and TRBJ2-1, with 7 bases aligning to TRBD1. CDR1 is SGHAT and CDR2 is FQNNGV in the germline V gene. The CDR3 is made up of 15 amino acids. V lost 1 base and J lost 7; bases outside the gene matches: 7. The CDR3 sequence is CASSLGQGVPNEQFF. CDR3 bases: TGTGCCAGCAGCTTAGGACAGGGAGTGCCTAATGAGCAGTTCTTC. The full variable domain, its missing parts supplied by reference TRBV11-2 and TRBJ2-1, is EAGVAQSPRYKIIEKRQSVAFWCNPISGHATLYWYQQILGQGPKLLIQFQNNGVVDDSQLPKDRFSAERLKGVDSTLKIQPAKLEDSAVYLCASSLGQGVPNEQFFGPGTRLTVL.

This chain connects TRBV5-1 to TRBJ2-1; 12 nucleotides align to TRBD1. The CDR3 consists of 16 residues. V lost 0 bases and J lost 9; bases outside the gene matches: 7. Germline V lookup: CDR1 SGHRS, CDR2 YFSETQ. CDR3 sequence reads: CASSLALGQGAGEQFF. As DNA, the CDR3 is TGCGCCAGCAGCTTGGCCCTGGGACAGGGGGCCGGTGAGCAGTTCTTC.

The chain is built from TRBV14 and TRBJ1-6; 10 nucleotides align to TRBD1. This CDR3 contains 14 residues. Germline CDR1 SGHDN, CDR2 FVKESK. Losses at the gene ends were 4 bases for V and 8 bases for J; bases not matched to a gene: 2. CDR3 sequence (DNA): TGTGCCAGCAGCCTGACAGGGGGCGATTCACCCCTCCACTTT. Amino acid sequence: CASSLTGGDSPLHF.

The chain employs TRBV30 and TRBJ2-5, with a possible D match to TRBD2 (5 bases). V lost 2 bases and J 2 bases, leaving 9 bases between the germline ends. Germline-derived CDR1 and CDR2 are GTSNPN and SVGIG (reference sequence). This CDR3 is 13 amino acids long. The DNA of the CDR3 is TGTGCCTGGAGTCTCGAGCGGCAAGAGACCCAGTACTTC. Its protein product is CAWSLERQETQYF.